What follows is one TCR beta chain and its context. This specimen comes from a study of blood T cell repertoires in COVID-19. The repertoire was sequenced with immunoSEQ multiplex PCR; TCRdb's copy has only in-frame clones and lacks some. This sample has just over 150,000 clones; about nine tenths occur once, and the top ten carry roughly 2.2%. CDR1 is LNHDA and CDR2 is SQIVND in the germline V gene (reference sequence). V gave up 3 bases and J gave up 2 bases, with 10 bases separating them. CDR3 length equals 14 residues. The TCR originated in a woman aged 70 to 79 with acute or convalescent COVID-19. Input material: peripheral blood. The chain links TRBV19 to TRBJ1-2; no reliable D call. Written as DNA, the CDR3 is TGTGCCAGTAGTATGGCAGGTCCCAACTATGGCTACACCTTC. As protein: CASSMAGPNYGYTF.